Listed here is a single T cell receptor beta chain. Its specificity is unknown. TRB rearrangements spanning V, D and J were amplified using mixed TRB-A/B primers. TCRdb analysed the multiplex PCR reads with MiXCR anew, one entry per CDR3 protein. The table includes around 2,200 distinct CDR3 sequences, 20% to 25% detected once. Peripheral blood genomic DNA, not sorted cells or RNA, was the template. This entry is derived from a study of T cell repertoires in aging, cancer and after chemotherapy. Study information: Glioblastoma patients receiving temozolomide-based therapy gave paired samples before and after chemotherapy.

Broader study findings: Loss of evenness, beyond lost richness, contributed to age-related TCR diversity decline in cancer patients.

From germline, CDR1 is LGHDT and CDR2 YNNKEL (reference sequence). The CDR3 contains 16 residues. Germline trimming cut 1 base from V and 5 bases from J; bases unmatched to any gene: 5. Sample: blood. This clonotype was sampled from a human donor with a solid tumor. The chain combines TRBV3-1 with TRBJ2-3; TRBD2 matches at 11 bases. The CDR3 region has the DNA TGTGCCAGCAGCCAAGGGACTAGCGGGCACAGAGATACGCAGTATTTT. Its translation is CASSQGTSGHRDTQYF.